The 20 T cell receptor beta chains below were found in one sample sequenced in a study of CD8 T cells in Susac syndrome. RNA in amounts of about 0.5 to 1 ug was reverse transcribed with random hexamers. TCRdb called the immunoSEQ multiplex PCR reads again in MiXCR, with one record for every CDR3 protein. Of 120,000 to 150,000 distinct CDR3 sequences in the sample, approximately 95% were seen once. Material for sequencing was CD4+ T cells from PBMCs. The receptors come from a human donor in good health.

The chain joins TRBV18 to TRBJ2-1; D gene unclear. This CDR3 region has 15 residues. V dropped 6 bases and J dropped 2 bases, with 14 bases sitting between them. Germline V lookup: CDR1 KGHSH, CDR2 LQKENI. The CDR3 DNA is TGTGCCAGCTCCCTCGGACCGGACCCCTACAATGAGCAGTTCTTC. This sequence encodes CASSLGPDPYNEQFF.

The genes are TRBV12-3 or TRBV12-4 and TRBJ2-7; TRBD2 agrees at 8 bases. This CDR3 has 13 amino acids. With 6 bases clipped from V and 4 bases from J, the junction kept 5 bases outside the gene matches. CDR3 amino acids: CASSPTSGYEQYF. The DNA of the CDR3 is TGTGCCAGCAGCCCAACTAGCGGATACGAGCAGTACTTC.

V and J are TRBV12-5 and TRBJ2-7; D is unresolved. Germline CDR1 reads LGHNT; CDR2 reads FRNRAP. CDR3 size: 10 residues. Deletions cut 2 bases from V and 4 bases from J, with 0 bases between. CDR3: CASGLYEQYF. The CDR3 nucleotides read TGTGCTAGTGGTTTGTACGAGCAGTACTTC.

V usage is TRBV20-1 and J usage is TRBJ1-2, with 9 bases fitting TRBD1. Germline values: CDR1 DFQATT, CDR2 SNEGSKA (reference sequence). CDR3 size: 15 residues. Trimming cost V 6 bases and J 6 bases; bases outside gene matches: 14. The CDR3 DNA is TGCAGTGCCCCCGCGGGGGGACAGGGAAGGGATGGCTACACCTTC. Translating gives CSAPAGGQGRDGYTF.

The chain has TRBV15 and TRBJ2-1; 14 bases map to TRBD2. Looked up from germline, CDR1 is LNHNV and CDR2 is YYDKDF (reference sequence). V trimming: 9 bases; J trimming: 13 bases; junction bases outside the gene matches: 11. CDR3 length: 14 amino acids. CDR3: CATHLGTSGSRQFF. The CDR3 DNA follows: TGTGCCACTCACCTCGGGACTAGCGGGAGTAGACAGTTCTTC. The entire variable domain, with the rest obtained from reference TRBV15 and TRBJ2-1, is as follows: DAMVIQNPRYQVTQFGKPVTLSCSQTLNHNVMYWYQQKSSQAPKLLFHYYDKDFNNEADTPDNFQSRRPNTSFCFLDIRSPGLGDTAMYLCATHLGTSGSRQFFGPGTRLTVL.

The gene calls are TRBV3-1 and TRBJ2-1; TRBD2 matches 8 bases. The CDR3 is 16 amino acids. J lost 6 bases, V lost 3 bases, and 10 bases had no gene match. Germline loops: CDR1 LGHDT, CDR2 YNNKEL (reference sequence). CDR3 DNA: TGTGCCAGCAGCCAGGGGACTAGGGGGTTCGCCAATGAGCAGTTCTTC. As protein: CASSQGTRGFANEQFF.

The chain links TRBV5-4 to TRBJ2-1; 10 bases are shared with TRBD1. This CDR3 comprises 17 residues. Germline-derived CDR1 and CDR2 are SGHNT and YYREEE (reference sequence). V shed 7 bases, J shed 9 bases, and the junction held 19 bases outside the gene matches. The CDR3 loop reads CASGTGQGGVVGGEQFF. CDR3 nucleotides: TGTGCCAGCGGGACAGGACAGGGGGGCGTAGTTGGAGGTGAGCAGTTCTTC.

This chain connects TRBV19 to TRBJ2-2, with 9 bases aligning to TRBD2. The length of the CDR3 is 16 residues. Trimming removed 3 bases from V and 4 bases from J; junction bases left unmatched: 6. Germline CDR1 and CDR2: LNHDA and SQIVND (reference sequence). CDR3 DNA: TGTGCCAGTAGTATTAATAGCGGGAGAGCCACCGGGGAGCTGTTTTTT. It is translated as CASSINSGRATGELFF.

CDR3: CSVTGTVNGAYEQYF. The CDR3 DNA follows: TGCAGCGTTACCGGGACCGTGAATGGGGCCTACGAGCAGTACTTC. The J gene is TRBJ2-7, the V gene TRBV29-1; D tentatively reads TRBD1 or TRBD2 (5 bases each). The CDR3 totals 15 residues. V lost 5 bases to trimming and J lost 2 bases, with 19 bases between them. Per the germline V gene, CDR1 is SQVTM and CDR2 is ANQGSEA.

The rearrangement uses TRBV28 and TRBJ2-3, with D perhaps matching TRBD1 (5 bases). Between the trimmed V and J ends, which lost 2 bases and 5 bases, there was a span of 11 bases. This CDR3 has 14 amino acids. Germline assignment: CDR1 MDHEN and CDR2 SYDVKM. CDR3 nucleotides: TGTGCCAGCAGTTTAACAGGAATGGGAGATACGCAGTATTTT. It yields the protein CASSLTGMGDTQYF.

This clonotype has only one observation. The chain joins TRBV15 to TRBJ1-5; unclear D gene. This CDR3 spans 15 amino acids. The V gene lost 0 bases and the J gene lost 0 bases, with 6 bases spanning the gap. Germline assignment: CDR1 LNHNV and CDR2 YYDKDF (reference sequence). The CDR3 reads CATSRDAISNQPQHF. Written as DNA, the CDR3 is TGTGCCACCAGCAGAGATGCTATTAGCAATCAGCCCCAGCATTTT. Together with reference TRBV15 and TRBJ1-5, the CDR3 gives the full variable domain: DAMVIQNPRYQVTQFGKPVTLSCSQTLNHNVMYWYQQKSSQAPKLLFHYYDKDFNNEADTPDNFQSRRPNTSFCFLDIRSPGLGDTAMYLCATSRDAISNQPQHFGDGTRLSIL.

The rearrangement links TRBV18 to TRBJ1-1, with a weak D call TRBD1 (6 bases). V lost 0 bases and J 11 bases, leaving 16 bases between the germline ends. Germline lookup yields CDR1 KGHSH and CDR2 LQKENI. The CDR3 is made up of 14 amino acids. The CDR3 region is CASSPPTGRGRAFF. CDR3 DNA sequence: TGTGCCAGCTCACCACCGACAGGCCGAGGGCGGGCTTTCTTT.

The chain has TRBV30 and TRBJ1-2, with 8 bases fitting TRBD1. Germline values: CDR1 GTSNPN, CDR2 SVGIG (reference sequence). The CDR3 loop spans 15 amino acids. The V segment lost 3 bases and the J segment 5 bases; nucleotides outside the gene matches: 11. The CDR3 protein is CAWSRRTGKGYGYTF. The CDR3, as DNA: TGTGCCTGGAGCCGTAGGACAGGGAAAGGTTATGGCTACACCTTC.

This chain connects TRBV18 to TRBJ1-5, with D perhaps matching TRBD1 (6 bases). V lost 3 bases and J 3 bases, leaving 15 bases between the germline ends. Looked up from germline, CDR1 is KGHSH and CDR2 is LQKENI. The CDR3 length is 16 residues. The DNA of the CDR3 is TGTGCCAGCTCACCTGGGGTAGGGGGTTTCAATCAGCCCCAGCATTTT. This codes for CASSPGVGGFNQPQHF.

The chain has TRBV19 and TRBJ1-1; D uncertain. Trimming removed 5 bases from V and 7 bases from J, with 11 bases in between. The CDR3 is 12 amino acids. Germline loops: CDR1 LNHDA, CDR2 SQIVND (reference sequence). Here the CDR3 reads CASSFNPGEAFF. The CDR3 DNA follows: TGTGCCAGTAGTTTCAATCCAGGTGAAGCTTTCTTT.

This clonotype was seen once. The CDR3 DNA reads TGCAGCGTTGGAGGGGAAGAAGGCGAGCAGTACTTC. This sequence encodes CSVGGEEGEQYF. The chain carries TRBV29-1 and TRBJ2-7; D tentatively fits TRBD1 or TRBD2 (5 bases each). This CDR3 spans 12 amino acids. Trimming left V 4 bases short and J 6 bases short, with 13 bases between. CDR1 is SQVTM, CDR2 ANQGSEA, per germline.

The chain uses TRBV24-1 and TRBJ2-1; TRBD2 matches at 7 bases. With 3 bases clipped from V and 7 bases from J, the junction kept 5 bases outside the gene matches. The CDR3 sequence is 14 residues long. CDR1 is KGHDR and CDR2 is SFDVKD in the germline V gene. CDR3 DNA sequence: TGTGCCACCAGTGATCACGGACTAGAAAATGAGCAGTTCTTC. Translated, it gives CATSDHGLENEQFF.

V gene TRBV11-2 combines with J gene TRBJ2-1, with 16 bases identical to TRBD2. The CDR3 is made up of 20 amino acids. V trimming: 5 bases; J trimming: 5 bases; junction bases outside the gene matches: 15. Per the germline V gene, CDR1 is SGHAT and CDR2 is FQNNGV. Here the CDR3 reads CASSVVPGLAGGSGDNEQFF. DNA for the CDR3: TGTGCCAGCAGCGTAGTCCCGGGACTAGCGGGAGGGAGTGGGGACAATGAGCAGTTCTTC.

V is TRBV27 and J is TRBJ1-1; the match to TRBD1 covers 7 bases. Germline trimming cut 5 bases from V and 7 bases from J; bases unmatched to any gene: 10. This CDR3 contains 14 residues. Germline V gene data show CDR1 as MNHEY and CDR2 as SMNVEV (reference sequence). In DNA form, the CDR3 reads TGTGCCAGCAGTACCAGACAGGGACGGAATGAAGCTTTCTTT. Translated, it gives CASSTRQGRNEAFF.

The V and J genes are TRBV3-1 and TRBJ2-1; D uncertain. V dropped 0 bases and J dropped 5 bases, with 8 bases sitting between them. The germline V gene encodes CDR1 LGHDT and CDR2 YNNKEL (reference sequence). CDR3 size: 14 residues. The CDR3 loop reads CASSQDFRNNEQFF. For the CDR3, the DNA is TGTGCCAGCAGCCAAGATTTTAGGAACAATGAGCAGTTCTTC.